A selection of T cell receptor beta chains follows, all from one sample in a study of blood T cell repertoires in COVID-19. The protocol was immunoSEQ multiplex PCR, while the TCRdb copy is restricted to in-frame clones and leaves out a portion. There are 150,000 to 200,000 clones in the sample; more than 85% occur only once, and around 6.5% lies in the top ten. The sequencing input was peripheral blood. These receptors were collected from a woman of 80 years or more in a cohort sampled during active or convalescent COVID-19. The CDR3 runs from the conserved cysteine through the conserved F or W. Each record gives: CDR3 protein, CDR3 DNA, J gene, clone size, V gene, D gene. A D gene is named only where the DNA matches it firmly. Clone size appears in some rows only: once, few, many, or a class for an expanded clone.

CDR3: CASRPGQGNTGELFF
DNA: TGTGCCAGTAGGCCGGGACAGGGGAACACCGGGGAGCTGTTTTTT
J: TRBJ2-2
size: once
V: TRBV19
D: TRBD1

CDR3: CASSLKGEPAGRDQPQHF
DNA: TGTGCCAGCAGCTTAAAGGGAGAACCCGCGGGGAGGGATCAGCCCCAGCATTTT
J: TRBJ1-5
size: few
V: TRBV7-4
D: -

CDR3: CASSDGTVRGYTF
DNA: TGCGCCAGCAGCGATGGGACAGTTCGTGGCTACACCTTC
J: TRBJ1-2
size: -
V: TRBV10-1
D: TRBD1

CDR3: CATLYERTQYF
DNA: TGTGCCACCTTGTACGAGCGGACGCAGTATTTT
J: TRBJ2-3
size: -
V: TRBV28
D: -

CDR3: CASSPQGSQPQHF
DNA: TGTGCCAGCTCACCCCAGGGTAGCCAGCCCCAGCATTTT
J: TRBJ1-5
size: -
V: TRBV18
D: -

CDR3: CASRSTGAGYGYTF
DNA: TGTGCCAGCAGGTCGACAGGGGCCGGCTATGGCTACACCTTC
J: TRBJ1-2
size: -
V: TRBV27
D: TRBD1

CDR3: CASSQENRVVDTEAFF
DNA: TGCGCCAGCAGCCAAGAAAACAGGGTAGTCGACACTGAAGCTTTCTTT
J: TRBJ1-1
size: once
V: TRBV4-1
D: -

CDR3: CASSQVNQGWVINTQYF
DNA: TGTGCCAGCAGCCAAGTAAATCAGGGTTGGGTGATAAATACGCAGTATTTT
J: TRBJ2-3
size: -
V: TRBV3-1/TRBV3-2
D: -

CDR3: CASSPPQDNEQFF
DNA: TGTGCCAGCTCACCACCACAGGACAATGAGCAGTTCTTC
J: TRBJ2-1
size: -
V: TRBV18
D: -

CDR3: CSVAAGGLTEAFF
DNA: TGCAGCGTTGCCGCAGGGGGCCTCACTGAAGCTTTCTTT
J: TRBJ1-1
size: -
V: TRBV29-1
D: TRBD1

CDR3: CASSSEGQGGTEAFF
DNA: TGTGCCAGCAGCTCGGAGGGACAGGGGGGGACTGAAGCTTTCTTT
J: TRBJ1-1
size: -
V: TRBV11-3
D: TRBD1

CDR3: CASSYGETQYF
DNA: TGTGCCAGCAGCTACGGAGAGACCCAGTACTTC
J: TRBJ2-5
size: -
V: TRBV12-3/TRBV12-4
D: -

CDR3: CATSGVQGRSGANVLTF
DNA: TGTGCCACCAGTGGAGTACAGGGACGATCCGGGGCCAACGTCCTGACTTTC
J: TRBJ2-6
size: few
V: TRBV24-1
D: -

CDR3: CASSLAPRGPTDTQYF
DNA: TGTGCCAGCAGCTTAGCGCCCAGGGGGCCGACAGATACGCAGTATTTT
J: TRBJ2-3
size: -
V: TRBV7-9
D: TRBD1

CDR3: CASSVGLADSGANVLTF
DNA: TGTGCCAGCAGCGTCGGACTAGCGGACTCTGGGGCCAACGTCCTGACTTTC
J: TRBJ2-6
size: -
V: TRBV13
D: TRBD2

CDR3: CSAEGLGDEFF
DNA: TGCAGTGCGGAGGGTCTCGGGGATGAGTTCTTC
J: TRBJ2-1
size: -
V: TRBV20-1
D: -

CDR3: CASSQDSFNEQFF
DNA: TGTGCCAGCAGCCAAGACAGTTTCAATGAGCAGTTCTTC
J: TRBJ2-1
size: -
V: TRBV4-2
D: -

CDR3: CASSGGTSGVPGELFF
DNA: TGTGCCAGCAGTGGCGGGACTAGCGGTGTCCCCGGGGAGCTGTTTTTT
J: TRBJ2-2
size: -
V: TRBV6-4
D: TRBD2

CDR3: CASSEALRKWLGTQYF
DNA: TGTGCCAGCAGTGAAGCGCTCAGGAAATGGCTGGGTACGCAGTATTTT
J: TRBJ2-3
size: once
V: TRBV2
D: -

CDR3: CASSQGASGNTIYF
DNA: TGTGCCAGCAGCCAGGGGGCCTCTGGAAACACCATATATTTT
J: TRBJ1-3
size: once
V: TRBV3-1/TRBV3-2
D: -

CDR3: CAGAGGLNTGELFF
DNA: TGTGCCGGGGCAGGGGGCCTGAACACCGGGGAGCTGTTTTTT
J: TRBJ2-2
size: -
V: TRBV28
D: TRBD1

CDR3: CASSYSTGRVYEQYF
DNA: TGTGCCAGCAGTTACTCTACAGGCAGGGTATACGAGCAGTACTTC
J: TRBJ2-7
size: -
V: TRBV6-2/TRBV6-3
D: -

CDR3: CASTPGRDQPQHF
DNA: TGTGCCAGCACCCCCGGGAGGGATCAGCCCCAGCATTTT
J: TRBJ1-5
size: once
V: TRBV6-5
D: -

CDR3: CASSEEDTRTEAFF
DNA: TGTGCCAGCAGCGAGGAGGATACAAGGACTGAAGCTTTCTTT
J: TRBJ1-1
size: once
V: TRBV9
D: -

CDR3: CAISDAGGRDYGYTF
DNA: TGTGCCATCAGTGATGCCGGGGGGCGCGACTATGGCTACACCTTC
J: TRBJ1-2
size: -
V: TRBV10-3
D: -

CDR3: CAISEASLAVLGGELFF
DNA: TGTGCCATCAGTGAGGCCTCACTAGCGGTACTCGGCGGGGAGCTGTTTTTT
J: TRBJ2-2
size: once
V: TRBV10-3
D: TRBD2

CDR3: CASSHGLRGRGAEAFF
DNA: TGTGCCAGCAGCCACGGTTTAAGGGGGCGCGGGGCTGAAGCTTTCTTT
J: TRBJ1-1
size: -
V: TRBV3-1/TRBV3-2
D: TRBD1

CDR3: CASSLLQGAGNSPLHF
DNA: TGTGCCAGCAGCTTGCTACAGGGGGCAGGGAATTCACCCCTCCACTTT
J: TRBJ1-6
size: -
V: TRBV7-2
D: TRBD1

CDR3: CASSQGQDEKLFF
DNA: TGCGCCAGCAGTCAGGGACAGGATGAAAAACTGTTTTTT
J: TRBJ1-4
size: once
V: TRBV5-1
D: TRBD1

CDR3: CASSFAGQETQYF
DNA: TGTGCCAGCAGCTTTGCGGGTCAAGAGACCCAGTACTTC
J: TRBJ2-5
size: -
V: TRBV5-5
D: -

CDR3: CAWGGRANEKLFF
DNA: TGTGCCTGGGGAGGGCGGGCTAATGAAAAACTGTTTTTT
J: TRBJ1-4
size: -
V: TRBV30
D: -

CDR3: CASNLVGGYNSPLHF
DNA: TGTGCCAGCAACCTCGTGGGAGGTTATAATTCACCCCTCCACTTT
J: TRBJ1-6
size: -
V: TRBV6-5
D: -

CDR3: CASRPGQDDEQYF
DNA: TGTGCCAGTAGGCCGGGACAGGACGACGAGCAGTACTTC
J: TRBJ2-7
size: few
V: TRBV19
D: TRBD1

CDR3: CASTSIPGGQETQYF
DNA: TGTGCCAGCACCTCGATCCCCGGGGGCCAAGAGACCCAGTACTTC
J: TRBJ2-5
size: -
V: TRBV6-5
D: -

CDR3: CASSPARVSSYEQYF
DNA: TGTGCCAGCAGCCCAGCGAGGGTATCCTCCTACGAGCAGTACTTC
J: TRBJ2-7
size: -
V: TRBV7-2
D: -

CDR3: CSASIGGTNQPQHF
DNA: TGCAGTGCTAGTATCGGGGGTACGAATCAGCCCCAGCATTTT
J: TRBJ1-5
size: once
V: TRBV20-1
D: -

CDR3: CASSQEGRGNYGYTF
DNA: TGTGCCAGCAGCCAAGAGGGCCGGGGGAACTATGGCTACACCTTC
J: TRBJ1-2
size: -
V: TRBV3-1/TRBV3-2
D: -

CDR3: CASSSSGQGDIGYTF
DNA: TGCGCCAGCAGCTCGAGCGGACAGGGGGATATTGGCTACACCTTC
J: TRBJ1-2
size: -
V: TRBV5-1
D: TRBD1

CDR3: CASSSVGVGTEAFF
DNA: TGTGCCAGCAGCTCCGTAGGGGTAGGAACTGAAGCTTTCTTT
J: TRBJ1-1
size: -
V: TRBV11-2
D: -

CDR3: CASSPGRPQHF
DNA: TGTGCCAGCAGTCCAGGCCGGCCCCAGCATTTT
J: TRBJ1-5
size: once
V: TRBV6-2/TRBV6-3
D: -

CDR3: CASSQDWGTSGPSSYNEQFF
DNA: TGTGCCAGCAGCCAAGATTGGGGGACTAGCGGGCCCAGCTCCTACAATGAGCAGTTCTTC
J: TRBJ2-1
size: -
V: TRBV4-2
D: TRBD2

CDR3: CASSLRTGMISPLHF
DNA: TGTGCCAGCAGCCTACGGACGGGAATGATTTCACCCCTCCACTTT
J: TRBJ1-6
size: -
V: TRBV5-6
D: -

CDR3: CASSGIMRDQETQYF
DNA: TGTGCCAGCAGCGGTATCATGCGAGATCAAGAGACCCAGTACTTC
J: TRBJ2-5
size: -
V: TRBV11-2
D: -

CDR3: CASSLESGGRGEQFF
DNA: TGTGCCAGCAGCTTGGAATCCGGCGGGAGAGGGGAGCAGTTCTTC
J: TRBJ2-1
size: -
V: TRBV5-4
D: TRBD2

CDR3: CASSDGTSGRASDGETQYF
DNA: TGTGCCAGCAGCGACGGGACTAGCGGGAGGGCCTCGGACGGAGAGACCCAGTACTTC
J: TRBJ2-5
size: -
V: TRBV14
D: TRBD2

CDR3: CASSQGGTGELFF
DNA: TGTGCCAGCAGTCAAGGGGGCACCGGGGAGCTGTTTTTT
J: TRBJ2-2
size: -
V: TRBV7-9
D: -

CDR3: CASSLSRNTEAFF
DNA: TGTGCCAGCAGCTTGTCGCGAAACACTGAAGCTTTCTTT
J: TRBJ1-1
size: -
V: TRBV7-9
D: -

CDR3: CASSPGVYGYTF
DNA: TGTGCCAGCAGTCCAGGGGTCTATGGCTACACCTTC
J: TRBJ1-2
size: -
V: TRBV12-3/TRBV12-4
D: -

CDR3: CASSQGGAIATEAFF
DNA: TGTGCCAGCAGCCAAGGGGGAGCTATCGCGACTGAAGCTTTCTTT
J: TRBJ1-1
size: -
V: TRBV3-1/TRBV3-2
D: -

CDR3: CASTLGSAANTGELFF
DNA: TGTGCCAGCACCCTCGGGTCAGCAGCGAACACCGGGGAGCTGTTTTTT
J: TRBJ2-2
size: once
V: TRBV7-2
D: -